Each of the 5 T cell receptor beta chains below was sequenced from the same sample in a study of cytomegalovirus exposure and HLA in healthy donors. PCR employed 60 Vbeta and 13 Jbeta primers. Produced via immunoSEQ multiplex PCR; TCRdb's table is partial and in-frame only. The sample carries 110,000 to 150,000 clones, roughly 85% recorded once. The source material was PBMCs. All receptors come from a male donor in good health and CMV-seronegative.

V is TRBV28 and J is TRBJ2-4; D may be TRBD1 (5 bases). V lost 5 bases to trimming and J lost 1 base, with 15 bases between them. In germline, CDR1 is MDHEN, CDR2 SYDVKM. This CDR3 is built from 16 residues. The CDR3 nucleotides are TGTGCCAGCAGTCGAATCCAGCCAGGGGCCAAAAACATTCAGTACTTC. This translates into CASSRIQPGAKNIQYF.

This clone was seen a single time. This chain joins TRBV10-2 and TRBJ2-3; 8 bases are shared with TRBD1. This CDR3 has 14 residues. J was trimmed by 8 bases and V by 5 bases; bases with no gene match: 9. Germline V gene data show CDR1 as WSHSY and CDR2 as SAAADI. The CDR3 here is CASSPLDREATQYF. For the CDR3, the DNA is TGCGCCAGCAGTCCTTTGGACAGGGAGGCTACGCAGTATTTT.

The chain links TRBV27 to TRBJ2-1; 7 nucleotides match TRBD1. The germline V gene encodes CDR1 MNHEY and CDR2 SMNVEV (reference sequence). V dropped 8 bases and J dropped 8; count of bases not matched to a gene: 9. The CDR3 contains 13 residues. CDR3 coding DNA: TGTGCCAGCCGCAAGGTAGGGGGCTATGAGCAGTTCTTC. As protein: CASRKVGGYEQFF.

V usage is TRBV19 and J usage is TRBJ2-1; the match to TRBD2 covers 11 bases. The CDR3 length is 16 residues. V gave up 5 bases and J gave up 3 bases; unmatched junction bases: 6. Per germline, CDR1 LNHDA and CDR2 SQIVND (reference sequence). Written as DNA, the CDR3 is TGTGCCAGTAGTGTACTAGCGGGAGCCGACTACAATGAGCAGTTCTTC. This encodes CASSVLAGADYNEQFF.

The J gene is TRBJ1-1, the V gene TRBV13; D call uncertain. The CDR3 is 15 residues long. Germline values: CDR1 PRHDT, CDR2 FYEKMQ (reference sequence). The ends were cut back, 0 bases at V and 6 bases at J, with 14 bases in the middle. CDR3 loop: CASSLGLGKEAEAFF. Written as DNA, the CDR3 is TGTGCCAGCAGCTTAGGCCTGGGGAAGGAGGCTGAAGCTTTCTTT.